Listed below are T cell receptor beta chains from one sample, sequenced in a study of neurological immune-mediated disorders. TCRdb reanalysed the 5' RACE reads using MiXCR and keeps one entry per CDR3 protein. The repertoire consists of about 80,000 distinct CDR3 sequences, with 5% to 6.5% occurring once and the leading ten covering approximately 8%. Sequenced input: PBMCs. The receptors were gathered from a woman in her fifties or sixties with multiple sclerosis. The CDR3 runs from the conserved cysteine through the conserved F or W. Fields, in order: J gene, V gene, D gene, clone size, CDR3 protein, CDR3 DNA. D genes are given only for firm matches. Where a row states a size, it is once, few, many or the class of an expanded clone; other rows omit it.

TRBJ2-5,TRBV2,-,many,CASRVGGETQYF,TGTGCCAGCAGGGTCGGTGGAGAGACCCAGTACTTC
TRBJ1-5,TRBV6-6,-,many,CASSSSQGVQPQHF,TGTGCCAGCAGTTCGTCACAGGGTGTTCAGCCCCAGCATTTT
TRBJ2-3,TRBV7-2,-,many,CASSFSDGSRYF,TGTGCCAGCAGCTTTTCGGACGGCAGCAGGTATTTT
TRBJ2-7,TRBV6-5,TRBD2,many,CASSSGGRRGSYEQYF,TGTGCCAGCAGTTCCGGGGGGAGGCGAGGCTCCTACGAGCAGTACTTC
TRBJ1-1,TRBV5-1,-,many,CASSIRVQDTEAFF,TGCGCCAGCAGCATCAGGGTTCAGGACACTGAAGCTTTCTTT
TRBJ2-7,TRBV5-1,-,many,CASSLLPGGNEQYF,TGCGCCAGCAGCTTGTTACCAGGGGGGAACGAGCAGTACTTC
TRBJ2-2,TRBV5-1,TRBD2,many,CASSSGAGGPTGELFF,TGCGCCAGCAGCAGCGGAGCGGGGGGGCCCACCGGGGAGCTGTTTTTT
TRBJ2-7,TRBV5-1,TRBD2,many,CASSLEREYEQYF,TGCGCCAGCAGCTTGGAGCGGGAGTACGAGCAGTACTTC
TRBJ2-7,TRBV5-1,-,many,CASSSGQREREQYF,TGCGCCAGCAGCAGCGGACAGAGAGAGCGCGAGCAGTACTTC
TRBJ2-5,TRBV3-1,TRBD2,many,CASSQRSGGVETQYF,TGTGCCAGCAGCCAAAGGAGCGGGGGTGTCGAGACCCAGTACTTC
TRBJ1-3,TRBV10-3,-,many,CAISDYNSGNTIYF,TGTGCCATCAGTGACTACAACTCTGGAAACACCATATATTTT
TRBJ2-7,TRBV2,-,-,CASSELASSAYEQYF,TGTGCCAGCAGTGAACTGGCGTCAAGCGCTTACGAGCAGTACTTC
TRBJ1-5,TRBV3-1,TRBD1,few,CASSQSDRGRNQPQHF,TGTGCCAGCAGCCAGTCCGACAGGGGGAGGAATCAGCCCCAGCATTTT
TRBJ1-1,TRBV5-1,-,many,CASSRGGNTEAFF,TGCGCCAGCAGCCGAGGGGGGAACACTGAAGCTTTCTTT
TRBJ1-5,TRBV10-2,TRBD1,-,CASSESGGDQPQHF,TGCGCCAGCAGTGAGTCAGGGGGCGATCAGCCCCAGCATTTT
TRBJ1-1,TRBV27,-,-,CASSLLRDTEAFF,TGTGCCAGCAGTTTACTACGGGACACTGAAGCTTTCTTT
TRBJ1-1,TRBV11-2,-,-,CASSLDRMGSGEAFF,TGTGCCAGCAGCTTAGATCGGATGGGATCTGGGGAAGCTTTCTTT
TRBJ2-1,TRBV27,TRBD2,many,CASRPAGVYNEQFF,TGTGCCAGCAGGCCAGCGGGGGTCTACAATGAGCAGTTCTTC
TRBJ2-1,TRBV5-1,TRBD1,many,CASSPGTDNEQFF,TGCGCCAGCAGCCCAGGGACAGACAATGAGCAGTTCTTC
TRBJ2-5,TRBV5-1,-,many,CASSPEQGRAETQYF,TGCGCCAGCAGCCCGGAACAGGGGAGGGCCGAGACCCAGTACTTC
TRBJ2-6,TRBV27,-,few,CASSFRGRTTSGANVLTF,TGTGCCAGCAGTTTCCGGGGGCGGACAACCTCTGGGGCCAACGTCCTGACTTTC
TRBJ2-5,TRBV20-1,TRBD1,many,CSARKGQGIETQYF,TGCAGTGCTAGGAAGGGACAGGGTATTGAGACCCAGTACTTC
TRBJ2-7,TRBV7-9,TRBD1,few,CASSLDRGRDYEQYF,TGTGCCAGCAGCCTAGACAGGGGGCGAGACTACGAGCAGTACTTC
TRBJ2-5,TRBV7-2,TRBD2,many,CASSLGPSGGQETQYF,TGTGCCAGCAGCTTAGGACCTAGCGGGGGCCAAGAGACCCAGTACTTC
TRBJ2-1,TRBV7-2,TRBD2,many,CASSSGLAGGHEQFF,TGTGCCAGCAGCTCCGGACTAGCGGGGGGGCATGAGCAGTTCTTC
TRBJ2-7,TRBV20-1,TRBD1,many,CSARADRGIDEQYF,TGCAGTGCTAGAGCGGACAGGGGGATCGACGAGCAGTACTTC
TRBJ2-7,TRBV3-1,-,many,CASSSEVAYEQYF,TGTGCCAGCAGCTCCGAGGTAGCCTACGAGCAGTACTTC
TRBJ1-1,TRBV6-5,-,many,CASSYSSWSNTEAFF,TGTGCCAGCAGTTACTCGAGTTGGAGTAACACTGAAGCTTTCTTT
TRBJ2-5,TRBV7-2,TRBD2,many,CASLLAGVRETQYF,TGTGCCAGCTTACTAGCGGGGGTTAGAGAGACCCAGTACTTC
TRBJ1-1,TRBV20-1,-,-,CSAPREAFF,TGCAGTGCTCCCCGTGAAGCTTTCTTT
TRBJ2-2,TRBV3-1,TRBD1,few,CASSQGTGWEFTGELFF,TGTGCCAGCAGCCAAGGGACAGGGTGGGAGTTTACCGGGGAGCTGTTTTTT
TRBJ2-3,TRBV3-1,TRBD1,-,CASSLLTGLTQYF,TGTGCCAGCAGCCTCCTGACAGGGTTAACGCAGTATTTT
TRBJ1-5,TRBV15,-,many,CATSRDLVTGSVNQPQHF,TGTGCCACCAGCAGAGATCTGGTCACGGGATCAGTAAATCAGCCCCAGCATTTT
TRBJ1-2,TRBV7-6,-,many,CASSPSTRGSYGYTF,TGTGCCAGCAGCCCCTCGACCCGGGGCTCTTATGGCTACACCTTC
TRBJ1-1,TRBV7-2,TRBD1,many,CASPIRQGATITNTEAFF,TGTGCCAGCCCGATCAGACAGGGGGCGACTATAACGAACACTGAAGCTTTCTTT
TRBJ1-2,TRBV29-1,TRBD1,many,CSVGDREGGYTF,TGCAGCGTTGGGGACAGGGAAGGCGGCTACACCTTC
TRBJ1-1,TRBV20-1,-,many,CSARGSALLNTEAFF,TGCAGTGCTAGAGGTAGCGCGCTCCTGAACACTGAAGCTTTCTTT
TRBJ2-2,TRBV5-1,-,many,CASSLRIGGELFF,TGCGCCAGCAGCCTCCGGATCGGCGGGGAGCTGTTTTTT
TRBJ1-4,TRBV5-1,TRBD1,many,CASSGGRGSEKLFF,TGCGCCAGCAGCGGCGGCAGGGGGAGTGAAAAACTGTTTTTT
TRBJ2-3,TRBV20-1,TRBD2,many,CRLGLGPDTQYF,TGCAGACTGGGACTAGGCCCAGATACGCAGTATTTT
TRBJ2-3,TRBV3-2,-,-,CASSDLLTDTQYF,TGTGCCAGCTCAGACCTCCTCACAGATACGCAGTATTTT
TRBJ1-5,TRBV7-9,-,many,CASSEQGNQPQHF,TGTGCCAGCAGCGAACAGGGCAATCAGCCCCAGCATTTT
TRBJ2-5,TRBV18,-,many,CASSPGGQQETQYF,TGTGCCAGCTCACCGGGGGGGCAGCAAGAGACCCAGTACTTC
TRBJ2-1,TRBV10-3,-,many,CAIGTDYNEQFF,TGTGCCATCGGGACGGACTACAATGAGCAGTTCTTC
TRBJ2-7,TRBV5-8,TRBD2,many,CASSPLGLAGVYEQYF,TGTGCCAGCAGCCCCCTGGGACTAGCGGGGGTCTACGAGCAGTACTTC
TRBJ1-1,TRBV5-1,-,medium-sized,CASSLNTEAFF,TGCGCCAGCAGCTTGAACACTGAAGCTTTCTTT